One and the same sample provided the 17 T cell receptor beta chains below, sequenced in a study of blood T cell repertoires in COVID-19. The data were produced by immunoSEQ multiplex PCR, yet TCRdb's version contains in-frame clones alone and is incomplete. The sample yields a few hundred thousand clones, under 90% seen once. The sequenced sample consisted of PBMCs or T cells enriched from blood (not recorded which). The receptors shown here come from a man aged 35-49 years who had recovered from COVID-19.

The chain has TRBV12-3 or TRBV12-4 and TRBJ2-7; D is uncertain. Trimming cost V 1 base and J 12 bases, with 13 bases left between them. This CDR3 is built from 12 residues. The CDR3 is CASSLVVGTPYF. The CDR3 DNA is TGTGCCAGCAGTTTAGTCGTGGGCACTCCGTACTTC.

The chain recombines TRBV2 with TRBJ2-5; 7 bases map to TRBD1. V shed 6 bases, J shed 5 bases, and the junction held 15 bases outside the gene matches. The V gene's germline CDR1 is SNHLY and CDR2 FYNNEI. The CDR3 consists of 16 residues. CDR3 DNA: TGTGCCAGCAGGACCTCTTCGACAGGGCGGAGGGAGACCCAGTACTTC. Its protein product is CASRTSSTGRRETQYF.

This clone was picked up one time. V is TRBV5-6 and J is TRBJ2-3; 8 nucleotides line up with TRBD1. The CDR3 runs to 14 residues. V dropped 1 base and J dropped 5; count of bases not matched to a gene: 3. Germline V gene sequence: CDR1 SGHDT, CDR2 YYEEEE. The CDR3 protein is CASSLWGTGDTQYF. CDR3 coding DNA: TGTGCCAGCAGCTTGTGGGGGACAGGAGATACGCAGTATTTT.

The chain employs TRBV12-3 or TRBV12-4 and TRBJ1-2; TRBD1 agrees at 7 bases. The length of the CDR3 is 12 residues. Trimming took 7 bases from V and 6 from J; bases not matched to a gene: 5. The CDR3 DNA sequence: TGTGCCAGCAATCGACAGGGCCATGGCTACACCTTC. It specifies CASNRQGHGYTF.

This chain connects TRBV5-1 to TRBJ2-7; 10 positions match TRBD1. V lost 3 bases, J lost 5 bases, and 11 bases stayed unmatched. Per germline, CDR1 SGHRS and CDR2 YFSETQ. CDR3 length: 16 residues. CDR3 amino acids: CASSSRPGTGVDEQYF. In nucleotides, the CDR3 is TGCGCCAGCAGCTCGCGTCCCGGGACAGGGGTCGACGAGCAGTACTTC.

This clone was counted between two and nine times. The J gene is TRBJ2-3, the V gene TRBV29-1; D gene unclear. V lost 4 bases, J lost 3 bases, and 17 bases lay in between. The CDR3 has 15 amino acids. CDR1 is SQVTM, CDR2 ANQGSEA, per germline. The CDR3 reads CSVGRLRIMTDTQYF. The CDR3 DNA is TGCAGCGTTGGGAGACTCCGTATAATGACAGATACGCAGTATTTT.

V usage is TRBV3-1 (or the pseudogene TRBV3-2) and J usage is TRBJ2-1, with D possibly TRBD1 on 5 matching bases. The CDR3 is 15 residues long. The germline V and J ends were trimmed by 0 bases and 0 bases, with 6 bases remaining between them. Germline values: CDR1 LGHDT, CDR2 YNNKEL (reference sequence). This CDR3 is CASSQDRDSYNEQFF. The CDR3 bases are TGTGCCAGCAGCCAAGACAGGGACTCCTACAATGAGCAGTTCTTC.

The chain is built from TRBV21-1 and TRBJ2-1; the table calls TRBD1, which could not be checked here. TRBV21-1 is reported as a pseudogene. This CDR3 has 15 amino acids. The CDR3 DNA reads TGTGCCAGCAGCACCGGGGACAGGGGCTGGAATGAGCAGTTCTTC. Translated, it gives CASSTGDRGWNEQFF.

The V gene is TRBV5-5, the J gene TRBJ1-4; the D is unclear. V was pared by 4 bases and J by 1 base, with 8 bases between. CDR1 is SGHKS and CDR2 is YYEKEE in the germline V gene (reference sequence). This CDR3 has 14 amino acids. The CDR3 coding sequence is TGTGCCAGCAGCACCCGACAAACTAATGAAAAACTGTTTTTT. Protein product: CASSTRQTNEKLFF.

V gene TRBV27 combines with J gene TRBJ1-5; 9 bases are a match to TRBD1. V trimming: 5 bases; J trimming: 4 bases; junction bases outside the gene matches: 9. The CDR3 sequence is 16 residues long. Looked up from germline, CDR1 is MNHEY and CDR2 is SMNVEV (reference sequence). The CDR3 spells CASSLKGDRANQPQHF. The CDR3 coding sequence is TGTGCCAGCAGTCTAAAGGGGGACAGGGCTAATCAGCCCCAGCATTTT.

In its sample, this clone was seen once. This rearrangement joins TRBV6-5 to TRBJ1-1; 7 bases line up with TRBD1. Germline trimming cut 2 bases from V and 9 bases from J; bases unmatched to any gene: 12. The CDR3 extends over 15 amino acids. Germline-derived CDR1 and CDR2 are MNHEY and SVGAGI. For the CDR3, the DNA is TGTGCCAGCAGTTACGATCCTGCTGGGACAGCTAAAGCTTTCTTT. Its protein product is CASSYDPAGTAKAFF.

V gene TRBV5-4 combines with J gene TRBJ2-5, with D unresolved. The CDR3 consists of 14 residues. V was clipped by 6 bases and J by 4 bases, with 16 bases between them. Germline loops: CDR1 SGHNT, CDR2 YYREEE (reference sequence). As DNA, the CDR3 is TGTGCCAGCACCCCAGACCGGAGTTCAGAGACCCAGTACTTC. Translated, it gives CASTPDRSSETQYF.

The chain links TRBV7-6 to TRBJ1-6; 8 bases are shared with TRBD1. The CDR3 has 15 residues. Germline assignment: CDR1 SGHVS and CDR2 FNYEAQ. The V and J ends lost 5 bases and 7 bases, in that order; junction bases with no gene match: 7. The CDR3 loop reads CASSQGQGANSPLHF. The CDR3 DNA follows: TGTGCCAGCAGCCAAGGACAGGGCGCCAATTCACCCCTCCACTTT. The entire variable domain, with the rest obtained from reference TRBV7-6 and TRBJ1-6, is as follows: GAGVSQSPRYKVTKRGQDVALRCDPISGHVSLYWYRQALGQGPEFLTYFNYEAQQDKSGLPNDRFSAERPEGSISTLTIQRTEQRDSAMYRCASSQGQGANSPLHFGNGTRLTVT.

This chain links TRBV19 with TRBJ1-5, with 8 nucleotides matching TRBD1. Unmatched junction bases numbered 3, after V lost 3 bases and J lost 2 bases. This CDR3 has 15 amino acids. Per germline, CDR1 LNHDA and CDR2 SQIVND (reference sequence). CDR3 DNA sequence: TGTGCCAGTAGTATGGGACAGGACCGCAATCAGCCCCAGCATTTT. It translates to CASSMGQDRNQPQHF.

V usage is TRBV19 and J usage is TRBJ2-3; 9 bases are a match to TRBD1. The V and J ends lost 6 bases and 6 bases, in that order; junction bases with no gene match: 10. The CDR3 spans 15 residues. CDR1 is LNHDA and CDR2 is SQIVND in the germline V gene (reference sequence). The CDR3 reads CASRLRDRVSDTQYF. In DNA, the CDR3 is TGTGCCAGTAGACTCCGGGACAGGGTCAGCGATACGCAGTATTTT.

V gene TRBV18 combines with J gene TRBJ1-1, with TRBD1 as a possible D gene (6 bases). The V and J ends lost 0 bases and 4 bases respectively, with 12 bases between them. CDR1 KGHSH and CDR2 LQKENI come from the germline V gene. The CDR3 consists of 15 residues. Here the CDR3 DNA reads TGTGCCAGCTCACCACCGTCAGGGGTAGGCACTGAAGCTTTCTTT. It specifies CASSPPSGVGTEAFF.

Written as DNA, the CDR3 is TGTGCCAGCAGTGAAGCTACAGGGAAGATCGGTGGCTACACCTTC. Translated, it gives CASSEATGKIGGYTF. The chain is built from TRBV6-1 and TRBJ1-2; D might be TRBD1 (6 bases). With 0 bases removed from V and 7 bases from J, the gap between germline ends came to 15 bases. The CDR3 is 15 amino acids. Germline-derived CDR1 and CDR2 are MNHNS and SASEGT.